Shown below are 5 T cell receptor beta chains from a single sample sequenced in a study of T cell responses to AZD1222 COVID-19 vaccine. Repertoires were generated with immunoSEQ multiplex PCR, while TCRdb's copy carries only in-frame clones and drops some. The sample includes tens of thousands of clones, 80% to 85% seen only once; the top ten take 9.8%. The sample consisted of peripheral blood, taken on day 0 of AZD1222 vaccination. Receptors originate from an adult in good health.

The CDR3 DNA follows: TGTGCCAGCTCACCAAGCCAAGCTGCTGGTGGAAACACCATATATTTT. Its translation is CASSPSQAAGGNTIYF. This chain joins TRBV18 and TRBJ1-3; D is undetermined. CDR1 is KGHSH, CDR2 LQKENI, per germline. The CDR3 runs 16 residues. Trimming took 2 bases from V and 3 from J, leaving 14 bases between them.

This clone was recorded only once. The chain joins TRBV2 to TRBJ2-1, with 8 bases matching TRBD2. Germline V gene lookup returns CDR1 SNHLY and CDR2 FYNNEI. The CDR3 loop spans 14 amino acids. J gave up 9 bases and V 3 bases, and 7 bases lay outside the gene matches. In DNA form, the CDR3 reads TGTGCCAGCAGTGATGGAGCGGGGGATATTGAGCAGTTCTTC. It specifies CASSDGAGDIEQFF.

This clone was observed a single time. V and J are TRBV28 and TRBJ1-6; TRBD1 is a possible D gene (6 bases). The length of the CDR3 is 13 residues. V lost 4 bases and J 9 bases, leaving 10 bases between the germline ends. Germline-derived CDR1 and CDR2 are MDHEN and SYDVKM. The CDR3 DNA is TGTGCCAGCAGTTCTGGACAGTTTTCACCCCTCCACTTT. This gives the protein CASSSGQFSPLHF.

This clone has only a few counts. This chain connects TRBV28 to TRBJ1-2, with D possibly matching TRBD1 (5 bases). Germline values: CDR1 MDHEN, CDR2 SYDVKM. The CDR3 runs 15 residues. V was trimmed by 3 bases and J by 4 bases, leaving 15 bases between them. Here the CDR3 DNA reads TGTGCCAGCAGTTTTCGGTTTTGGGGGGGCTATGGCTACACCTTC. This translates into CASSFRFWGGYGYTF.

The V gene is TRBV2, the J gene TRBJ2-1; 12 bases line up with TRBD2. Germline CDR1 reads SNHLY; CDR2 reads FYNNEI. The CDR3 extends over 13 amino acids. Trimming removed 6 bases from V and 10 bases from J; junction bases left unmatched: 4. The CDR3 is CASSGLAGNEQFF. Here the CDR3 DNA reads TGTGCCAGCAGCGGACTAGCGGGGAACGAGCAGTTCTTC.